This TCR beta chain was captured by sequencing in a study of technical replicates of blood from a few donors. V was clipped by 4 bases and J by 7 bases; unmatched bases: 4. The CDR3 has 15 residues. Germline V CDR1 and CDR2: MNHEY, SVGAGI. Some clones are missing from TCRdb's copy, which holds only in-frame ones; the method was immunoSEQ multiplex PCR. The data show tens of thousands of clones, with more than 90% seen just once and approximately 4.4% held by the top ten. V gene TRBV6-5 combines with J gene TRBJ2-1; 13 bases match TRBD2. Sequences were obtained from PBMCs. This receptor was taken from a human donor in good health. Some clones in this sample may be carry-over from other donors' samples. CDR3 nucleotides: TGTGCCAGCAGTTCTGGACTAGCGGGAGTAAATGAGCAGTTCTTC. Protein sequence: CASSSGLAGVNEQFF.